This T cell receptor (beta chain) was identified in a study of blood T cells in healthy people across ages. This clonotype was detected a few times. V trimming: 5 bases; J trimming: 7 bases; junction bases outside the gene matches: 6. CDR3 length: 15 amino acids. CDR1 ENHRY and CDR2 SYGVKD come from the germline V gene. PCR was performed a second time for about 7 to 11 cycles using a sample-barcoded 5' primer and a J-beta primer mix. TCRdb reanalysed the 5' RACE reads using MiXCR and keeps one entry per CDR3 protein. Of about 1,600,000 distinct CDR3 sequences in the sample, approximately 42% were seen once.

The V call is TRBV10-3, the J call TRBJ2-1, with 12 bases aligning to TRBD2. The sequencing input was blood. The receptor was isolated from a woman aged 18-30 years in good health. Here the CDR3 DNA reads TGTGCCATCAGTCTAGCGGGGGGGCCGTTGAATGAGCAGTTCTTC. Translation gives CAISLAGGPLNEQFF.